The 15 T cell receptor beta chains below all came from one sample that was sequenced in a study of molecular identifiers for immune sequencing clone quantification. From the PCR reads, TCRdb called clonotypes with MiXCR, one entry per CDR3 protein. The profile covers approximately 500,000 distinct CDR3 sequences, with roughly 26% appearing a single time and 0.7% to 0.9% taken by the ten largest. The sequenced material came from naive CD8+ T cells from blood, with Jurkat cell RNA spiked in. Subset: FACS-sorted CD8+CD4-CCR7+CD45RA+ naive T cells. These receptors were taken from a human donor in good health. Some libraries in this study had Jurkat cell RNA spiked in.

As regards this clonotype: This clone may be a read error of a much larger clone one base away. The J gene is TRBJ2-7, the V gene TRBV5-1, with D perhaps given as TRBD1 or TRBD2 (5 bases each). The length of the CDR3 is 16 residues. Per germline, CDR1 SGHRS and CDR2 YFSETQ. The CDR3 sequence is CDSRQSPGTEAGEQYF. The CDR3 coding sequence is TGCGACAGCAGGCAATCTCCCGGGACCGAAGCAGGGGAGCAGTACTTC.

A note on this clonotype: A junction end diverges from the germline sequence, so it may reflect a read error. This chain joins TRBV29-1 and TRBJ2-7; 8 positions agree with TRBD2. Germline V gene sequence: CDR1 SQVTM, CDR2 ANQGSEA. The CDR3 length is 12 residues. For the CDR3, the DNA is TGCACCGTTCAACTTGGTAGCGGGACGACAGCCTTC. Its translation is CTVQLGSGTTAF.

This clonotype has a count of ten or more. CDR3 nucleotide sequence: TGTGCCAGCAGCCCCCGGACAGGGACGGAACCTGGAAACACCATATATTTT. Its translation is CASSPRTGTEPGNTIYF. The rearrangement links TRBV7-9 to TRBJ1-3, with TRBD1 matching 8 bases. Germline V gene lookup returns CDR1 SEHNR and CDR2 FQNEAQ (reference sequence). The junction had 11 bases not matched to a gene; V was cut back by 5 bases and J by 2 bases. CDR3 length: 17 residues.

This clonotype was seen more than once but under ten times. V gene TRBV16 combines with J gene TRBJ1-5, with D uncertain. The germline V gene has CDR1 KGHSY and CDR2 FQNENV. The CDR3 is made up of 16 amino acids. Trimming took off 0 bases at V and 3 bases at J, with 12 bases between the two ends. CDR3 residues: CASSQSGTDPNQPQHF. The DNA of the CDR3 is TGTGCCAGCAGCCAATCGGGTACAGACCCCAATCAGCCCCAGCATTTT. Variable domain in full (rest from reference TRBV16 and TRBJ1-5): GEEVAQTPKHLVRGEGQKAKLYCAPIKGHSYVFWYQQVLKNEFKFLISFQNENVFDETGMPKERFSAKCLPNSPCSLEIQATKLEDSAVYFCASSQSGTDPNQPQHFGDGTRLSIL.

Concerning this clonotype itself: Given a much more abundant clone one base away, this may be a read error. The J gene is TRBJ2-7, the V gene TRBV28; 16 positions agree with TRBD2. The germline gives CDR1 MDHEN, CDR2 SYDVKM. V lost 10 bases to trimming and J lost 6 bases; unmatched junction nucleotides: 12. This CDR3 contains 16 residues. The CDR3 DNA is TGTGCCACAGATAAGGGACTAGCGGGAGGGCCGCCCGAGCAGTACTTC. Translation gives CATDKGLAGGPPEQYF. The variable domain in full, with the rest retrieved from reference TRBV28 and TRBJ2-7, is DVKVTQSSRYLVKRTGEKVFLECVQDMDHENMFWYRQDPGLGLRLIYFSYDVKMKEKGDIPEGYSVSREKKERFSLILESASTNQTSMYLCATDKGLAGGPPEQYFGPGTRLTVT.

This clonotype was counted at least ten times. The J gene is TRBJ2-7, the V gene TRBV4-2, with 11 bases fitting TRBD2. CDR3 length: 15 residues. The germline V gene encodes CDR1 LGHNA and CDR2 YNFKEQ. V shed 0 bases, J shed 4 bases, and the junction held 2 bases outside the gene matches. The CDR3 protein is CASSQESSGRYEQYF. CDR3 bases: TGTGCCAGCAGCCAAGAGTCTAGCGGGAGGTACGAGCAGTACTTC.

This chain uses TRBV4-1 with TRBJ1-1; D not certain. The germline V gene has CDR1 MGHRA and CDR2 YSYEKL. The ends were cut back, 2 bases at V and 0 bases at J, with 10 bases in the middle. The CDR3 consists of 15 residues. The CDR3 sequence: CASSQQDGLNTEAFF. The CDR3 bases are TGCGCCAGCAGCCAACAGGACGGTCTGAACACTGAAGCTTTCTTT.

About this clonotype itself: Given a much more abundant clone one base away, this may be a read error. The chain joins TRBV19 to TRBJ2-7; tentatively, D is TRBD2 (6 bases). CDR3 length equals 14 residues. Germline values: CDR1 LNHDA, CDR2 SQIVND (reference sequence). CDR3 in amino acids: CASSWSPGAYVQYF. Here the CDR3 DNA reads TGTGCCAGTAGTTGGTCCCCGGGAGCCTACGTGCAGTACTTC.

The J gene is TRBJ2-1, the V gene TRBV3-1; 11 bases are a match to TRBD2. This CDR3 spans 16 amino acids. Germline V gene data show CDR1 as LGHDT and CDR2 as YNNKEL (reference sequence). With 5 bases clipped from V and 7 bases from J, the junction kept 10 bases outside the gene matches. The CDR3 is CASSLPGLAARNEQFF. The CDR3 DNA reads as TGTGCCAGCAGCTTACCGGGACTAGCGGCCAGGAATGAGCAGTTCTTC.

This clonotype was seen a few times. V usage is TRBV6-2 or TRBV6-3 and J usage is TRBJ2-3; D remains ambiguous. Trimming stripped 4 bases from V and 6 bases from J, with 11 bases between. CDR3 length: 13 amino acids. Looked up from germline, CDR1 is MNHEY and CDR2 is SVGEGT. The CDR3 coding sequence is TGTGCCAGCAGTTTTTATGGTGACGATACGCAGTATTTT. This codes for CASSFYGDDTQYF.

The rearrangement uses TRBV20-1 and TRBJ2-7; possible D gene TRBD2, 7 bases. Germline-derived CDR1 and CDR2 are DFQATT and SNEGSKA (reference sequence). Trimming took 5 bases from V and 3 from J, leaving 14 bases between them. This CDR3 has 13 amino acids. The CDR3 protein is CSARKGGDYEQYF. The DNA for the CDR3 is TGCAGTGCTCGAAAAGGGGGGGACTACGAGCAGTACTTC.

This clonotype was seen a few times. The J gene is TRBJ1-6, the V gene TRBV5-1; tentatively, D is TRBD1 (6 bases). The CDR3 is 15 residues long. Germline values: CDR1 SGHRS, CDR2 YFSETQ. V was trimmed by 2 bases and J by 9 bases, leaving 15 bases between them. The chain's CDR3 is CASSFYRDPSSPLHF. DNA for the CDR3: TGCGCCAGCAGCTTTTACAGGGATCCTAGTTCACCCCTCCACTTT.

The CDR3 is CASSDGGMNYGYTF. The CDR3 nucleotides are TGTGCCAGCAGTGATGGGGGCATGAACTATGGCTACACCTTC. V is TRBV2 and J is TRBJ1-2, with TRBD1 as a possible D gene (6 bases). Trimming stripped 3 bases from V and 2 bases from J, with 10 bases between. Germline CDR1 is SNHLY and CDR2 is FYNNEI. The CDR3 totals 14 residues. The entire variable domain, with the rest obtained from reference TRBV2 and TRBJ1-2, is as follows: EPEVTQTPSHQVTQMGQEVILRCVPISNHLYFYWYRQILGQKVEFLVSFYNNEISEKSEIFDDQFSVERPDGSNFTLKIRSTKLEDSAMYFCASSDGGMNYGYTFGSGTRLTVV.

Concerning this clonotype: This sequence may be a read error, since a much larger clone differs from it by one base. V is TRBV5-1 and J is TRBJ2-3, with D possibly being TRBD2 (7 bases). Germline CDR1 reads SGHRS; CDR2 reads YFSETQ. This CDR3 region has 15 residues. The CDR3, as DNA: TGCGCCAGCAGCCCCGGCTGGGGGGGCACAGATATGCAGTATTTT. This sequence encodes CASSPGWGGTDMQYF.

With regard to this clonotype: The conserved phenylalanine or tryptophan is not found at the CDR3 terminus, so this likely reflects a read error. CDR3 region: CASSQGVPSTDTQYS. CDR3 DNA: TGCGCCAGCAGCCAAGGGGTCCCTAGCACAGATACGCAGTATTCT. The chain uses TRBV4-1 and TRBJ2-3; D ambiguous. The length of the CDR3 is 15 residues. Germline V gene lookup returns CDR1 MGHRA and CDR2 YSYEKL. V was pared by 1 base and J by 0 bases, with 8 bases between.